Shown below are 6 T cell receptor beta chains from a single sample sequenced in a study of OX40 agonist ivuxolimab in advanced cancers. Profiled with immunoSEQ multiplex PCR; TCRdb holds only in-frame clones, not every one. Altogether some 80,000 clones are present, about 92% being singletons, with the ten largest covering 6.5% to 9.5%. Source: CD4+ or CD8+ T cells sorted from blood, taken in a trial of the OX40 agonist ivuxolimab. Every receptor here comes from an adult with an advanced solid tumor such as melanoma, head and neck, liver or kidney cancer.

The CDR3 nucleotides read TGCGCCAGCAGCTTGGGGCAGGGGAACGAGCAGTACTTC. Translating it yields CASSLGQGNEQYF. This rearrangement joins TRBV5-1 to TRBJ2-7; D perhaps matches TRBD1 (6 bases). Germline V gives CDR1 SGHRS, CDR2 YFSETQ. The CDR3 contains 13 residues. The germline V and J ends were trimmed by 0 bases and 5 bases, with 9 bases remaining between them. The whole variable domain, remainder taken from reference TRBV5-1 and TRBJ2-7, is KAGVTQTPRYLIKTRGQQVTLSCSPISGHRSVSWYQQTPGQGLQFLFEYFSETQRNKGNFPGRFSGRQFSNSRSEMNVSTLELGDSALYLCASSLGQGNEQYFGPGTRLTVT.

The chain has TRBV7-9 and TRBJ1-5; D remains ambiguous. With 6 bases removed from V and 4 bases from J, the gap between germline ends came to 19 bases. CDR3 size: 16 residues. Germline CDR1 is SEHNR and CDR2 is FQNEAQ (reference sequence). CDR3 coding DNA: TGTGCCAGCAGTTCTCCTCCGAGCGGATCTAATCAGCCCCAGCATTTT. Its protein is CASSSPPSGSNQPQHF.

The gene calls are TRBV9 and TRBJ2-6, with TRBD1 as a possible D gene (6 bases). V dropped 3 bases and J dropped 4 bases, with 20 bases sitting between them. This CDR3 comprises 18 residues. CDR1 SGDLS and CDR2 YYNGEE come from the germline V gene. The DNA for the CDR3 is TGTGCCAGCAGCGGACAGGACCTCTGGACGGCGGGGGCCAACGTCCTGACTTTC. It is translated as CASSGQDLWTAGANVLTF. The whole variable domain, remainder taken from reference TRBV9 and TRBJ2-6, is DSGVTQTPKHLITATGQRVTLRCSPRSGDLSVYWYQQSLDQGLQFLIQYYNGEERAKGNILERFSAQQFPDLHSELNLSSLELGDSALYFCASSGQDLWTAGANVLTFGAGSRLTVL.

This rearrangement joins TRBV7-9 to TRBJ1-1; TRBD1 matches 7 bases. V lost 11 bases to trimming and J lost 1 base; unmatched junction nucleotides: 7. CDR3 length: 13 amino acids. Germline V gene lookup returns CDR1 SEHNR and CDR2 FQNEAQ (reference sequence). CDR3 coding DNA: TGTGCCTCCCTTCGACAGGGGAACACTGAAGCTTTCTTT. Its translation: CASLRQGNTEAFF. Together with reference TRBV7-9 and TRBJ1-1, the CDR3 gives the full variable domain: DTGVSQNPRHKITKRGQNVTFRCDPISEHNRLYWYRQTLGQGPEFLTYFQNEAQLEKSRLLSDRFSAERPKGSFSTLEIQRTEQGDSAMYLCASLRQGNTEAFFGQGTRLTVV.

The chain uses TRBV11-2 and TRBJ1-3; 7 bases are shared with TRBD1. The V segment lost 5 bases and the J segment 0 bases; nucleotides outside the gene matches: 13. Germline V gene sequence: CDR1 SGHAT, CDR2 FQNNGV. This CDR3 has 18 amino acids. The CDR3 region is CASSAQGQSLLSGNTIYF. Here the CDR3 DNA reads TGTGCCAGCAGCGCCCAGGGACAGTCTCTACTCTCTGGAAACACCATATATTTT.

The V gene is TRBV5-8, the J gene TRBJ2-3; 13 bases are a match to TRBD2. V trimming: 3 bases; J trimming: 6 bases; junction bases outside the gene matches: 16. The CDR3 runs to 19 residues. Germline CDR1 SGHTS, CDR2 YDEGEE. The DNA of the CDR3 is TGTGCCAGCAGCTCCCGGACGACTATGACTAGCGGGGGGAGGGATACGCAGTATTTT. It yields the protein CASSSRTTMTSGGRDTQYF.